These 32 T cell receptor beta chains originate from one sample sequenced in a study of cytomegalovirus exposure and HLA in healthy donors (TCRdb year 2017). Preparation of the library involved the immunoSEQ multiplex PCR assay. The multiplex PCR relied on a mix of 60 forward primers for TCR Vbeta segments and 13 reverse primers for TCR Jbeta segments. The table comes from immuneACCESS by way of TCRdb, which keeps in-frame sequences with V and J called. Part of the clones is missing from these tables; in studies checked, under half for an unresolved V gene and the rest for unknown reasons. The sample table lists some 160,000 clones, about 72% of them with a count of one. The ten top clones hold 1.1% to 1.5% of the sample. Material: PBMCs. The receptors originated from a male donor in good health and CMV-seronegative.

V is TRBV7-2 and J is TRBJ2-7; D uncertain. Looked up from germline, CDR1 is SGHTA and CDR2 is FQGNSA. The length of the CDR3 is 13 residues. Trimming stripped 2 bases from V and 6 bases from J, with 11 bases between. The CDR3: CASSLYTSPEQYF. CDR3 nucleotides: TGTGCCAGCAGCTTATATACTTCCCCCGAGCAGTACTTC. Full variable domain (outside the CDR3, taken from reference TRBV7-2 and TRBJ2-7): GAGVSQSPSNKVTEKGKDVELRCDPISGHTALYWYRQSLGQGLEFLIYFQGNSAPDKSGLPSDRFSAERTGGSVSTLTIQRTQQEDSAVYLCASSLYTSPEQYFGPGTRLTVT.

CDR3 residues: CASSPHQGPYEQYF. DNA of the CDR3: TGCGCCAGCAGCCCGCACCAGGGCCCCTACGAGCAGTACTTC. The V gene is TRBV4-3, the J gene TRBJ2-7; maybe TRBD1 (5 bases). From germline, CDR1 is LGHNA and CDR2 YSLEER. The CDR3 covers 14 residues. V was trimmed by 4 bases and J by 2 bases, leaving 12 bases between them.

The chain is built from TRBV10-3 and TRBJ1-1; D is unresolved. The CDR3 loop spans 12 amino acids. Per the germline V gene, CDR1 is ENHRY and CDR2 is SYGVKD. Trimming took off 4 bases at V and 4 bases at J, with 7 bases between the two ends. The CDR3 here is CAISGAGTEAFF. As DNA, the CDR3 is TGTGCCATCAGTGGGGCGGGCACTGAAGCTTTCTTT.

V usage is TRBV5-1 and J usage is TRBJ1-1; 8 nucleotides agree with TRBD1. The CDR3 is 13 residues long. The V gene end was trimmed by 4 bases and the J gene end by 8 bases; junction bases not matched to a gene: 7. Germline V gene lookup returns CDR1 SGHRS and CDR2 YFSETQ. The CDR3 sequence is CASSGQGSTEAFF. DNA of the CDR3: TGCGCCAGCAGCGGACAGGGCTCAACGGAAGCTTTCTTT.

The CDR3 DNA reads as TGCGCCAGCAGCCAAGAACCCAGCGGGTTCTCCTACGAGCAGTACTTC. Protein: CASSQEPSGFSYEQYF. The chain combines TRBV4-3 with TRBJ2-7, with a possible D match to TRBD2 (6 bases). Trimming took off 0 bases at V and 0 bases at J, with 12 bases between the two ends. Germline assignment: CDR1 LGHNA and CDR2 YSLEER. The CDR3 has 16 residues.

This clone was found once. As DNA, the CDR3 is TGTGCCAGCCAGGGCAGAGACAATCAGCCCCAGCATTTT. It encodes CASQGRDNQPQHF. This sequence joins TRBV18 and TRBJ1-5; D is possibly TRBD1 (5 bases). Trimming stripped 8 bases from V and 3 bases from J, with 11 bases between. The length of the CDR3 is 13 residues. CDR1 KGHSH and CDR2 LQKENI come from the germline V gene.

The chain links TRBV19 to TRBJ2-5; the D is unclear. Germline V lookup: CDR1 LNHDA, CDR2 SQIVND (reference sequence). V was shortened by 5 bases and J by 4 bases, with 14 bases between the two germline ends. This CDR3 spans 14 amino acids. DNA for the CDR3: TGTGCCAGTAGTCCCCGGAGCAGCGTAGAGACCCAGTACTTC. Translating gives CASSPRSSVETQYF.

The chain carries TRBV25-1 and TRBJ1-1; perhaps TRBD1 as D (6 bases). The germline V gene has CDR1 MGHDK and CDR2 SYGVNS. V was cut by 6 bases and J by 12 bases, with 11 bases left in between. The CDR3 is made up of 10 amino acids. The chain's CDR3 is CASRGDKTFF. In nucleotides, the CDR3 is TGTGCCAGCAGAGGGGACAAAACTTTCTTT.

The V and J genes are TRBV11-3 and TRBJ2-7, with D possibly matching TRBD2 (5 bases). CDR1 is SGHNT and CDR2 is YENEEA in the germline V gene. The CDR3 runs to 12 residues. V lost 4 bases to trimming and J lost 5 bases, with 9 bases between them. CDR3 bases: TGTGCCAGCAGCTCTCACGGGGACGAGCAGTACTTC. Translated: CASSSHGDEQYF.

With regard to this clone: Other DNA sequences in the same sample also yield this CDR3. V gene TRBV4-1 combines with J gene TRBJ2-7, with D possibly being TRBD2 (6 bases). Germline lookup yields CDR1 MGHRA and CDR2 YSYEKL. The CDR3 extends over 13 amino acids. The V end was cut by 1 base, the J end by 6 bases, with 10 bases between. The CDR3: CASSQVGRGEQYF. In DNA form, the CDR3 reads TGCGCCAGCAGCCAAGTGGGGCGGGGCGAGCAGTACTTC.

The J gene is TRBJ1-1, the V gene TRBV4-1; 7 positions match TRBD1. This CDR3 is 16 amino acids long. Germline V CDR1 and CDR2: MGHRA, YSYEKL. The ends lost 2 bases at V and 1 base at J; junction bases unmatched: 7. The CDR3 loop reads CASSQKEGAGNTEAFF. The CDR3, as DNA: TGCGCCAGCAGCCAAAAAGAGGGGGCCGGGAACACTGAAGCTTTCTTT.

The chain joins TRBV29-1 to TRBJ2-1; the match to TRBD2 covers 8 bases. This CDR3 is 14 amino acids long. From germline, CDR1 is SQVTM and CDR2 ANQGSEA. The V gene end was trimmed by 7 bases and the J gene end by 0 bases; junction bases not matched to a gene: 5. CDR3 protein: CSAGSGSSYNEQFF. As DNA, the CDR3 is TGCAGCGCCGGGAGCGGGAGCTCCTACAATGAGCAGTTCTTC.

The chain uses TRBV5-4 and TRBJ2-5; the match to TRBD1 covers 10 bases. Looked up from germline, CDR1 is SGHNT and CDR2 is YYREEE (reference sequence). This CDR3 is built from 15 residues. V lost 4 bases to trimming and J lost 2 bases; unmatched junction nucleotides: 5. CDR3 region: CASSLRDRGQETQYF. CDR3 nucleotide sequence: TGTGCCAGCAGCCTTAGGGACAGGGGTCAAGAGACCCAGTACTTC. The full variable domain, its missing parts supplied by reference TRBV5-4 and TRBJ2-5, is ETGVTQSPTHLIKTRGQQVTLRCSSQSGHNTVSWYQQALGQGPQFIFQYYREEENGRGNFPPRFSGLQFPNYSSELNVNALELDDSALYLCASSLRDRGQETQYFGPGTRLLVL.

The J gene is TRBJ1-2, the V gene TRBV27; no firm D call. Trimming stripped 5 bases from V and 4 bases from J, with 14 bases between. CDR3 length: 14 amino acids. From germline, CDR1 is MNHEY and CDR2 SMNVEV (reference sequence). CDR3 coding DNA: TGTGCCAGCAGTCCCCGCGGGAATGCCTATGGCTACACCTTC. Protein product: CASSPRGNAYGYTF.

CDR3 bases: TGTGCCTGGACCCCTTCGACAGGGTATTCTGAAGCTTTCTTT. Its protein is CAWTPSTGYSEAFF. V is TRBV30 and J is TRBJ1-1; the match to TRBD1 covers 7 bases. The CDR3 loop spans 14 amino acids. CDR1 and CDR2 from the germline V gene are GTSNPN and SVGIG (reference sequence). After removal of 4 bases from V and 6 bases from J, the junction contained 11 bases not matched to a gene.

The CDR3, as DNA: TGCGCCAGCAGCTCGATGGGACAGGGAAAGTCTAATGAGCAGTTCTTC. It translates to CASSSMGQGKSNEQFF. The chain is built from TRBV5-1 and TRBJ2-1; 9 bases map to TRBD1. Germline values: CDR1 SGHRS, CDR2 YFSETQ. V gave up 3 bases and J gave up 7 bases; unmatched junction bases: 11. CDR3 length: 16 residues.

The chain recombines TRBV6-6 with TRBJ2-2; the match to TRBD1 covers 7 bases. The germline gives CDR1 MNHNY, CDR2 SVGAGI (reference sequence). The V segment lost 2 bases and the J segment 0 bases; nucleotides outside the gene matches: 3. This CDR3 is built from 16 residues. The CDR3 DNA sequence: TGTGCCAGCAGTTACGTTGGGACAGCGAACACCGGGGAGCTGTTTTTT. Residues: CASSYVGTANTGELFF.

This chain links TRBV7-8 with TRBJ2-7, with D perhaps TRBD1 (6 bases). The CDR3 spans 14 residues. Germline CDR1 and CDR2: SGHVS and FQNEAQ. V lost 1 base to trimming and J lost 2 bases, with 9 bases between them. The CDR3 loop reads CASSLVDSTYEQYF. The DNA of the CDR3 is TGTGCCAGCAGCTTAGTGGACAGCACCTACGAGCAGTACTTC.

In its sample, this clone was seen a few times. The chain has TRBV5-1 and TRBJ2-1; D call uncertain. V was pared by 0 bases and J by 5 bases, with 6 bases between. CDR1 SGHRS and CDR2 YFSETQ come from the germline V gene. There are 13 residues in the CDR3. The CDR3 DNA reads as TGCGCCAGCAGCTTGGCCCCGGACAATGAGCAGTTCTTC. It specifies CASSLAPDNEQFF.

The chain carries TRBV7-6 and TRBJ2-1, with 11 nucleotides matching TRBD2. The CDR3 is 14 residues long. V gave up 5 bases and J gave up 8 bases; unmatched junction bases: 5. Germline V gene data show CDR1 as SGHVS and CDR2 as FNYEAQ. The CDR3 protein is CASSLSGGGDEQFF. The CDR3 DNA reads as TGTGCCAGCAGCCTTAGCGGGGGGGGCGATGAGCAGTTCTTC.

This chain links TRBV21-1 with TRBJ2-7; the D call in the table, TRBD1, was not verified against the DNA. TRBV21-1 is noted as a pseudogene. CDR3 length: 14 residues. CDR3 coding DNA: TGTGCCAGCAGCGAACGACAGGGTCCCCACGAGCAGTACTTC. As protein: CASSERQGPHEQYF.

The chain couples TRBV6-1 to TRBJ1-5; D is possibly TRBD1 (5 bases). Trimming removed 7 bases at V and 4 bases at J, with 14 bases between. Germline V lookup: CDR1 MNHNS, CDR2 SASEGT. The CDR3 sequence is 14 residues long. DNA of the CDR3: TGTGCCAGCAACTTCCGGGACTTGAATCAGCCCCAGCATTTT. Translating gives CASNFRDLNQPQHF.

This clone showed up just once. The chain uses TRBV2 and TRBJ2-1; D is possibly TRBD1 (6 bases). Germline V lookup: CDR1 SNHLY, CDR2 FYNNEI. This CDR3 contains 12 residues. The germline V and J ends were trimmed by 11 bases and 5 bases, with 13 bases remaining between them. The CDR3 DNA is TGTGCCGGGGGCTTGGTCCACAATGAGCAGTTCTTC. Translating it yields CAGGLVHNEQFF. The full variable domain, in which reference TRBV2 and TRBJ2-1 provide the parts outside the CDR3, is EPEVTQTPSHQVTQMGQEVILRCVPISNHLYFYWYRQILGQKVEFLVSFYNNEISEKSEIFDDQFSVERPDGSNFTLKIRSTKLEDSAMYFCAGGLVHNEQFFGPGTRLTVL.

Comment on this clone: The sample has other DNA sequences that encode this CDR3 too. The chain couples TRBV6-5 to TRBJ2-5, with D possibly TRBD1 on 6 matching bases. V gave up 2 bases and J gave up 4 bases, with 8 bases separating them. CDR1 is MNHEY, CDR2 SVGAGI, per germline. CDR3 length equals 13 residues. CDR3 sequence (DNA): TGTGCCAGCAGTTACGGGGGCGGAGAGACCCAGTACTTC. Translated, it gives CASSYGGGETQYF.

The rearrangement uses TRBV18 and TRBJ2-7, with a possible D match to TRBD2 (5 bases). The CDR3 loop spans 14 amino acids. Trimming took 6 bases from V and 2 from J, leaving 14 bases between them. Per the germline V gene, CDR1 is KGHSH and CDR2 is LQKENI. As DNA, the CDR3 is TGTGCCAGCTCGCTAACGACCGGGACCTACGAGCAGTACTTC. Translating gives CASSLTTGTYEQYF.

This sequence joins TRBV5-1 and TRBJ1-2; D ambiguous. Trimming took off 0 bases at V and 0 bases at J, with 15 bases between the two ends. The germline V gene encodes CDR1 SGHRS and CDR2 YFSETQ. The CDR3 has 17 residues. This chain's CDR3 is CASSLATGGGANYGYTF. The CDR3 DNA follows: TGCGCCAGCAGCTTGGCCACGGGCGGAGGAGCTAACTATGGCTACACCTTC.

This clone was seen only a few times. CDR3 nucleotides: TGTGCCAGCAGTTTTCTTGGACTAGCGGGATCCGAGCAGTACTTC. This sequence encodes CASSFLGLAGSEQYF. V and J are TRBV28 and TRBJ2-7; 12 bases are shared with TRBD2. Trimming cost V 3 bases and J 6 bases; bases outside gene matches: 6. Germline loops: CDR1 MDHEN, CDR2 SYDVKM. The CDR3 runs to 15 residues. The complete variable domain, with remaining parts taken from reference TRBV28 and TRBJ2-7, reads DVKVTQSSRYLVKRTGEKVFLECVQDMDHENMFWYRQDPGLGLRLIYFSYDVKMKEKGDIPEGYSVSREKKERFSLILESASTNQTSMYLCASSFLGLAGSEQYFGPGTRLTVT.

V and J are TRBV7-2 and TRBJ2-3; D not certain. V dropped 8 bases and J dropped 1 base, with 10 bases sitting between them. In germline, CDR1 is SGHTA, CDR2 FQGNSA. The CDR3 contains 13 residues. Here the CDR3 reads CASLLQGTDTQYF. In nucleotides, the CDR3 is TGTGCCAGCCTACTTCAGGGCACAGATACGCAGTATTTT.

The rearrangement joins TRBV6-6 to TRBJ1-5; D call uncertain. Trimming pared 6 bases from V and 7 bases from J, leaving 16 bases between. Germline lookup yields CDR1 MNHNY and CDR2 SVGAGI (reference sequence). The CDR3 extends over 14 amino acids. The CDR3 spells CASRSVSEGQPQHF. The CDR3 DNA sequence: TGTGCCAGCAGGTCCGTGAGCGAGGGACAGCCCCAGCATTTT.

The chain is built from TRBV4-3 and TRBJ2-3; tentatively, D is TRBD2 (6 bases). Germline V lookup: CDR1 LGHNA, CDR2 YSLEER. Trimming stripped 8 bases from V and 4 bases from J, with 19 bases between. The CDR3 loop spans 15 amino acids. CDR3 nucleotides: TGCGCCAGCTCTCGGGAGAATGCTGCGGCAGATACGCAGTATTTT. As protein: CASSRENAAADTQYF.

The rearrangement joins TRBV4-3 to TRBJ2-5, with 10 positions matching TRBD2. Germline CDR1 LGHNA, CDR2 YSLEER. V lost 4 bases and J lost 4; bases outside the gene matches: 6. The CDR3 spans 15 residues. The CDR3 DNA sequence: TGCGCCAGCAGCCCGGGGGCTAGCGGGGGAGAGACCCAGTACTTC. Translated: CASSPGASGGETQYF.

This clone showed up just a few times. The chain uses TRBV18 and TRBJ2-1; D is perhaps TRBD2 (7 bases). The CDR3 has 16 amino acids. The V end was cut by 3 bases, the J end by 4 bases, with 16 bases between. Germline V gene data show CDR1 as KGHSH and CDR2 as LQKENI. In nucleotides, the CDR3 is TGTGCCAGCTCACCGACCCGGGGGGCCGTATACAATGAGCAGTTCTTC. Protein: CASSPTRGAVYNEQFF.